The following is a T cell receptor (beta chain) sequence with its context. The target antigen is unknown. The PCR was carried out with 60 Vbeta primers and 13 Jbeta primers. Here immunoSEQ multiplex PCR was the method, and the copy in TCRdb shows in-frame clones only, minus some. The sample lists 150,000 to 200,000 clones, 75% to 90% seen once, with approximately 0.8% in the top ten. The sample comes from a study of cytomegalovirus exposure and HLA in healthy donors. Whole-study findings and limits: Overall, around 160 TCR beta chains were annotated as cytomegalovirus-associated. In an earlier analysis, about 87% or about 30%: the productive usage of most TCR beta V segments. Cytomegalovirus status, reportedly, was diagnosed with high specificity and sensitivity by the classifier.

Germline V gives CDR1 KGHSH, CDR2 LQKENI. V lost 6 bases and J lost 3, with 20 bases in between. This CDR3 is 16 amino acids long. Sequencing was carried out using PBMCs. The TCR comes from a woman aged 18 to 35 in good health and CMV-seronegative. The V gene is TRBV18, the J gene TRBJ1-2, with unresolved D. The CDR3 DNA reads TGTGCCAGCTCCCCCCCCGCGTTGGAGGTGGACTATGGCTACACCTTC. Protein: CASSPPALEVDYGYTF.